This T cell receptor beta chain was obtained from a study of blood T cell repertoires in COVID-19. Study details: The United States, Italy and Spain were the sources of the acute and convalescent COVID-19 samples. From T cells, B-cell-depleted T cells, or PBMCs came the material, which was cDNA or gDNA.

As handled by the study authors: Reference gene primer amplification in the assay estimated nucleated cell counts. Method: immunoSEQ multiplex PCR; TCRdb's copy keeps in-frame clones and lacks some. D and trimming were read from the DNA, whereas the V and J calls and clone size are those reported in that table. This sample carries 300,000 or so clones, roughly 86% of them seen once, and the ten largest clones take about 1.6%. The sample comprised peripheral blood. This clonotype was sampled from a woman in her forties or fifties with acute or convalescent COVID-19.

The CDR3 protein is CASGAYSGITDTQYF. The CDR3 DNA reads as TGTGCCAGCGGGGCCTATAGCGGGATCACAGATACGCAGTATTTT. The chain joins TRBV6-5 to TRBJ2-3; TRBD2 matches at 8 bases. Per germline, CDR1 MNHEY and CDR2 SVGAGI. The ends lost 8 bases at V and 2 bases at J; junction bases unmatched: 9. This CDR3 has 15 residues.